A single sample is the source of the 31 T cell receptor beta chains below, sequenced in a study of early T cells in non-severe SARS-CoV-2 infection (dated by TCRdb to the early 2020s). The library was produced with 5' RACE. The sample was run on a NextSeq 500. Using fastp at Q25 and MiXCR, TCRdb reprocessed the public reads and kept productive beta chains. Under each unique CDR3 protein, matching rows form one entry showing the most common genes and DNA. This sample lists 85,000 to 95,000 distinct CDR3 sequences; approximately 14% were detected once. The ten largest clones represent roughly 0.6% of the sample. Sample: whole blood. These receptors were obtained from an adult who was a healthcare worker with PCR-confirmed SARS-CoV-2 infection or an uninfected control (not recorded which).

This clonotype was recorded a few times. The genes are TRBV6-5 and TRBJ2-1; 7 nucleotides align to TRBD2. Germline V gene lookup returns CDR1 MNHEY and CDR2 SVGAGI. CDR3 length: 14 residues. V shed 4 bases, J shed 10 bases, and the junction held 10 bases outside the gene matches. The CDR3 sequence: CASSSAGVLMEQFF. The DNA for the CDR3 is TGTGCCAGCAGTTCTGCGGGGGTCCTAATGGAGCAGTTCTTC.

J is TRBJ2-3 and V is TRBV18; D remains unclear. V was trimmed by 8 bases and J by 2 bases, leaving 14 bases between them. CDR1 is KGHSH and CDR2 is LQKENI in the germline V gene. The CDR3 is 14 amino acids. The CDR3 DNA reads TGTGCCAGCCTTTCTGCGTGGCACACAGATACGCAGTATTTT. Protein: CASLSAWHTDTQYF.

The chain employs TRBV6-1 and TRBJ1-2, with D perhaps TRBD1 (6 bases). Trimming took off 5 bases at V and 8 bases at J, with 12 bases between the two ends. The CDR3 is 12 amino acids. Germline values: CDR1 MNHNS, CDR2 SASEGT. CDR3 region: CASSLLDRGYTF. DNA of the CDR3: TGTGCCAGCAGTTTACTAGACAGGGGCTACACCTTC.

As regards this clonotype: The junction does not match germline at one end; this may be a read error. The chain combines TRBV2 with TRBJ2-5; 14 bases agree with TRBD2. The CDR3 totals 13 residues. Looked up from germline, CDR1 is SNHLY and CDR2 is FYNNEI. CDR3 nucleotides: TGTGCCAGCAGTAATGGACTAGCGGGGGGACGGAGCTTC. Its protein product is CASSNGLAGGRSF.

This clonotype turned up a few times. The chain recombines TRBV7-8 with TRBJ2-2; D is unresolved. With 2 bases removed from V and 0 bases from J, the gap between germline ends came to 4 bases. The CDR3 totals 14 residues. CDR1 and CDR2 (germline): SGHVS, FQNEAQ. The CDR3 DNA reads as TGTGCCAGCAGCTTACGGCCGAACACCGGGGAGCTGTTTTTT. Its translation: CASSLRPNTGELFF.

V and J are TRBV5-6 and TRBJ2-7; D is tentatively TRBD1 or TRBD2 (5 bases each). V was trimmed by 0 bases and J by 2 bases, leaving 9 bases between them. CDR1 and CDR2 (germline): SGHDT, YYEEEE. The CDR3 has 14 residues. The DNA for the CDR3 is TGTGCCAGCAGCTTGGCCTTGGGGGCCTACGAGCAGTACGTC. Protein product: CASSLALGAYEQYV.

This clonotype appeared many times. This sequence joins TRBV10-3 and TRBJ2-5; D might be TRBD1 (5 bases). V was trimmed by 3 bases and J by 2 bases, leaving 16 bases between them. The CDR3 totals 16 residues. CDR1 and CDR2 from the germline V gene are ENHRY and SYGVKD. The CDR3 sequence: CAISDPNSGQQETQYF. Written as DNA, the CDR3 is TGTGCCATCAGTGATCCTAATTCAGGGCAGCAAGAGACCCAGTACTTC.

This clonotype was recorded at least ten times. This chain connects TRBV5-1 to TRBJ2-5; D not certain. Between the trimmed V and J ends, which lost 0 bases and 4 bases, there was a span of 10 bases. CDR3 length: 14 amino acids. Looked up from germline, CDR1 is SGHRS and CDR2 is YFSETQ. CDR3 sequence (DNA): TGCGCCAGCAGCTTGGAATCGGTTAGAGAGACCCAGTACTTC. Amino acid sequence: CASSLESVRETQYF.

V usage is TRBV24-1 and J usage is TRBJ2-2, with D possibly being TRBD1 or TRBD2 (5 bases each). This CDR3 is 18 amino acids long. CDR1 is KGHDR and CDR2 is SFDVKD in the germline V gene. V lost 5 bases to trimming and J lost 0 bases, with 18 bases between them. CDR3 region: CATSALRGLAANTGELFF. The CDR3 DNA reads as TGTGCCACCAGTGCCTTAAGGGGTCTAGCCGCGAACACCGGGGAGCTGTTTTTT.

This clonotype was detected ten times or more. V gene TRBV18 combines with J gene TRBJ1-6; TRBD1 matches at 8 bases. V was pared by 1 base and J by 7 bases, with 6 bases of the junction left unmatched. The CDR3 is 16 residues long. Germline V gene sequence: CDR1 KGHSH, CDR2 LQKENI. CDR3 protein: CASSPRPGQVNSPLHF. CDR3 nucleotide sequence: TGTGCCAGCTCACCACGACCGGGACAGGTGAATTCACCCCTCCACTTT.

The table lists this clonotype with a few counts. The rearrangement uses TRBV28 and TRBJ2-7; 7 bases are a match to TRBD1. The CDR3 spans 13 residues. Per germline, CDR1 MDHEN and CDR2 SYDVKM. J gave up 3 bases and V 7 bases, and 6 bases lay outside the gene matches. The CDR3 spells CASTPGQNYEQYV. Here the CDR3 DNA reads TGTGCCAGCACTCCGGGACAGAACTACGAGCAGTACGTC.

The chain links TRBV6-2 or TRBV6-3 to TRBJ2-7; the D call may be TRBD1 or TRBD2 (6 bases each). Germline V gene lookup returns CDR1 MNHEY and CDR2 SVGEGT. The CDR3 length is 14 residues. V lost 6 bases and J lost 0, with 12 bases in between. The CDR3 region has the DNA TGTGCCAGCAGCCCCGGGGGCAGCTCCTACGAGCAGTACGTC. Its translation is CASSPGGSSYEQYV.

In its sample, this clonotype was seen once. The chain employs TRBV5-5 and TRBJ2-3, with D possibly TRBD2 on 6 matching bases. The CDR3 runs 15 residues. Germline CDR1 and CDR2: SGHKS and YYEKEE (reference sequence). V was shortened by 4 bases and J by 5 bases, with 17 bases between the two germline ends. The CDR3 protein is CASSPGEAKGDTQYF. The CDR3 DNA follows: TGTGCCAGCAGCCCGGGGGAGGCCAAAGGAGATACGCAGTATTTT.

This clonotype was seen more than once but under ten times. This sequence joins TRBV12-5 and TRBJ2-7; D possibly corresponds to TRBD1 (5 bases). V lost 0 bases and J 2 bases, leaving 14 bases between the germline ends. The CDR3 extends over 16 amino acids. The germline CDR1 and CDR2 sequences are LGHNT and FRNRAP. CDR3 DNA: TGTGCTAGTGGTTTGGTCAAACCGGACAATACCTACGAGCAGTACGTC. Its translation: CASGLVKPDNTYEQYV.

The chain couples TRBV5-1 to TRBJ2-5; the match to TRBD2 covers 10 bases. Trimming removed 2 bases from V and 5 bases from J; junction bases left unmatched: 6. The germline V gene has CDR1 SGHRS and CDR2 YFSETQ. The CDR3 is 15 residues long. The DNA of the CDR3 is TGCGCCAGCAGCTTAGCGGGGGGGCTGGAGGAGACCCAGTACTTC. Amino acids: CASSLAGGLEETQYF.

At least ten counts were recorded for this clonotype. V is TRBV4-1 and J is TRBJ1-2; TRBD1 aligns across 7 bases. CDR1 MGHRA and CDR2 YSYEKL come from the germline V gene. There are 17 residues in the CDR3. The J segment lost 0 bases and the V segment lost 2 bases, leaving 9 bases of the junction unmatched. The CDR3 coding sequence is TGCGCCAGCAGCCAACAAGAGACCGGGACAGCTAACTATGGCTACACCTTC. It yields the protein CASSQQETGTANYGYTF.

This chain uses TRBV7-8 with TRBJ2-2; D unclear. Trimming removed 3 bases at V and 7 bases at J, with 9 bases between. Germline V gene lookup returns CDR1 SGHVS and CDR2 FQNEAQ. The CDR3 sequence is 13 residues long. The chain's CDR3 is CASSFVDRGELFF. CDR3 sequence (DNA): TGTGCCAGCAGCTTCGTCGACCGCGGGGAGCTGTTTTTT.

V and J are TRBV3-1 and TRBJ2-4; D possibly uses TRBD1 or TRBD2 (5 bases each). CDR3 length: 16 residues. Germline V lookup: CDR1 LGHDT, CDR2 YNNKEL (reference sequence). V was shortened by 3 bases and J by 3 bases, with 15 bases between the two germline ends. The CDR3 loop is CASSHPPGQGKNIQYF. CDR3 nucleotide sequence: TGTGCCAGCAGCCATCCCCCGGGGCAGGGCAAAAACATTCAGTACTTC. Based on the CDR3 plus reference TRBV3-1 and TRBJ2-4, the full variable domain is DTAVSQTPKYLVTQMGNDKSIKCEQNLGHDTMYWYKQDSKKFLKIMFSYNNKELIINETVPNRFSPKSPDKAHLNLHINSLELGDSAVYFCASSHPPGQGKNIQYFGAGTRLSVL.

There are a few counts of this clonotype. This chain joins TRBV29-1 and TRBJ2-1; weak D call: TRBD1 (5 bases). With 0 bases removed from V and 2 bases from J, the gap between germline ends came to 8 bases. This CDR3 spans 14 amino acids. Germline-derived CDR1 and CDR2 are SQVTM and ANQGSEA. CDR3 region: CSVEDRVTYNEQFF. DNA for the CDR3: TGCAGCGTTGAAGACAGGGTGACCTACAATGAGCAGTTCTTC.

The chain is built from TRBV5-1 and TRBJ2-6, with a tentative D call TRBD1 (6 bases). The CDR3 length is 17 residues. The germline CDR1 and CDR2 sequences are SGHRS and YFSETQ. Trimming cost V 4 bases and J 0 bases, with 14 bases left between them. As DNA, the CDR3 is TGCGCCAGCAGCGCCAGACAGGTTAACTCTGGGGCCAACGTCCTGACTTTC. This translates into CASSARQVNSGANVLTF.

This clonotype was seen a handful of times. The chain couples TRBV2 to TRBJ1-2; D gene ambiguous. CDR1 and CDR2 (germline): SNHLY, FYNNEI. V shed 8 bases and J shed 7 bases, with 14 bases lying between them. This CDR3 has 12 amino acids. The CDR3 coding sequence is TGTGCCAGCGTGGGAGAAGAACTTGGCTACACCTTC. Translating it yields CASVGEELGYTF. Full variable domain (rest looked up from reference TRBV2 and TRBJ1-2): EPEVTQTPSHQVTQMGQEVILRCVPISNHLYFYWYRQILGQKVEFLVSFYNNEISEKSEIFDDQFSVERPDGSNFTLKIRSTKLEDSAMYFCASVGEELGYTFGSGTRLTVV.

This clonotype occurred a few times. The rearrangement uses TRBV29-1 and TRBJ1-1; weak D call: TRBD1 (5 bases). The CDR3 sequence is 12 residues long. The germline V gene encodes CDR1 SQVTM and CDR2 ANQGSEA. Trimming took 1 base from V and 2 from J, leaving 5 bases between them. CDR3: CSVEGDNTEAFF. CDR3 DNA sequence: TGCAGCGTTGAAGGGGACAACACTGAAGCTTTCTTT.

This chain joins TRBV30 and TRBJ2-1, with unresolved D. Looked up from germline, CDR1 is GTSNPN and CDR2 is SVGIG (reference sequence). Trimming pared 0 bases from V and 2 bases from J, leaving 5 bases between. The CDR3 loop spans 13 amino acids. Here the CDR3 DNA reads TGTGCCTGGAGTGTTGTTGCCTACAATGAGCAGTTCTTC. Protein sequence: CAWSVVAYNEQFF.

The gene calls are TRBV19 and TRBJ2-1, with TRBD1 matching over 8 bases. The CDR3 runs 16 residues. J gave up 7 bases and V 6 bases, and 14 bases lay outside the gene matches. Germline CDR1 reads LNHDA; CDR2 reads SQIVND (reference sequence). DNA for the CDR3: TGTGCCAGTAGCACCATCCCCCAGGGGGCGGTAAATGAGCAGTTCTTC. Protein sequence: CASSTIPQGAVNEQFF. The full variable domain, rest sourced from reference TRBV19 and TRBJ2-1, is DGGITQSPKYLFRKEGQNVTLSCEQNLNHDAMYWYRQDPGQGLRLIYYSQIVNDFQKGDIAEGYSVSREKKESFPLTVTSAQKNPTAFYLCASSTIPQGAVNEQFFGPGTRLTVL.

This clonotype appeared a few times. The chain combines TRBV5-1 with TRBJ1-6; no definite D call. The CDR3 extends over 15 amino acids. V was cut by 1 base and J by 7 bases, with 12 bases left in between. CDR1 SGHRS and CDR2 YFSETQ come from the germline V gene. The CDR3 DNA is TGCGCCAGCAGCTTGATCGGCGGGGAAAATTCACCCCTCCACTTT. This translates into CASSLIGGENSPLHF.

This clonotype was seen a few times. The CDR3 nucleotides are TGTGCAAGTCGCTTAGTGATTTGGGAGCGGCCAATGCCTGAGGAGACCCAGTACTTC. Amino acid sequence: CASRLVIWERPMPEETQYF. The chain combines TRBV12-2 with TRBJ2-5; TRBD2 is the table's D call and was not checked against the DNA. TRBV12-2 is classified as a pseudogene. The CDR3 contains 19 residues.

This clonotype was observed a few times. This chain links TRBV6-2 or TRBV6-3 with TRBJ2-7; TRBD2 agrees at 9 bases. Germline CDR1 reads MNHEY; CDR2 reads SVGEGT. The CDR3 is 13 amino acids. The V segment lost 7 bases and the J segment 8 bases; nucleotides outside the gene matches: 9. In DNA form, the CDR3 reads TGTGCCAGCAAGACTAGCGGAGCGGACAAGCAGTACGTC. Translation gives CASKTSGADKQYV.

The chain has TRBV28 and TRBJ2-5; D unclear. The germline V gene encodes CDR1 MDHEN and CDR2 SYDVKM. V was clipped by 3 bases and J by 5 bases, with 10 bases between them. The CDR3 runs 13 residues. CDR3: CASSFPDGETQYF. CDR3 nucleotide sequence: TGTGCCAGCAGTTTCCCTGACGGGGAGACCCAGTACTTC.

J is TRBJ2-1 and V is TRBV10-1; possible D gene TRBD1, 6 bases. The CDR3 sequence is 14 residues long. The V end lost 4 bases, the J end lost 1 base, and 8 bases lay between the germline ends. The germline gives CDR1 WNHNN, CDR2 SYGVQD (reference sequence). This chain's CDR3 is CASSGGLSYNEQFF. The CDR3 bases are TGCGCCAGCAGTGGGGGGCTATCCTACAATGAGCAGTTCTTC.

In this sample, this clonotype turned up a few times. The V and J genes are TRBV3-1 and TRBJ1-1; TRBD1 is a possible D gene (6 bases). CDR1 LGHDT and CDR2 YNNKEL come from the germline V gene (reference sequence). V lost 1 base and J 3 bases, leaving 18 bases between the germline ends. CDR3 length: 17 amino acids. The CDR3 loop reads CASSQGGYRVGDTEAFF. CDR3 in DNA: TGTGCCAGCAGCCAAGGGGGTTACAGGGTCGGAGACACTGAAGCTTTCTTT.

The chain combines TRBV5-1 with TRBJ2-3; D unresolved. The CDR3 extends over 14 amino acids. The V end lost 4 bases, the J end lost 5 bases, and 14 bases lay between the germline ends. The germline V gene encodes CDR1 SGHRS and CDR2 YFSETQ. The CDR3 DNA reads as TGCGCCAGCAGCCCAGACGGAGTAGAAGATACGCAGTATTTT. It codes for CASSPDGVEDTQYF.